This T cell receptor (beta chain) was observed in a study of cytomegalovirus exposure and HLA in healthy donors. Study details: An analysis done earlier identified 100 million to 140 million unique TCR beta sequences from about 179 million T cells.

Among the donors, all were healthy bone marrow donors. Looked up from germline, CDR1 is SGHTA and CDR2 is FQGNSA. CDR3 length: 15 residues. Unmatched junction bases numbered 7, after V lost 1 base and J lost 8 bases. The PCR was carried out with 60 Vbeta primers and 13 Jbeta primers. The protocol was immunoSEQ multiplex PCR, while the TCRdb copy is restricted to in-frame clones and leaves out a portion. The table has some 210,000 clones, around four fifths seen once. The sample taken for sequencing was PBMCs. The chain combines TRBV7-2 with TRBJ1-2; TRBD1 aligns across 10 bases. The clonotype comes from a woman aged 45 to 65 in good health and CMV-seropositive. CDR3 nucleotides: TGTGCCAGCAGCTTAGGAGGGACAGGGGCGGACGGCTACACCTTC. This sequence encodes CASSLGGTGADGYTF.